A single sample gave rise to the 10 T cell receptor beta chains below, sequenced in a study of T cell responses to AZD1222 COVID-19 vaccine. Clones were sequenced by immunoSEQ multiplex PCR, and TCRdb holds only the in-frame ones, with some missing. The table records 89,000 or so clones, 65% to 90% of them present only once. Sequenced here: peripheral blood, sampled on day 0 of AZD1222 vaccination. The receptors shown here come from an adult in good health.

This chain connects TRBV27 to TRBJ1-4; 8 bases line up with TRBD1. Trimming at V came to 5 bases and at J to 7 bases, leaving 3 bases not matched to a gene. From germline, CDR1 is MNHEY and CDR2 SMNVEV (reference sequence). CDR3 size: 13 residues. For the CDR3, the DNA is TGTGCCAGCAGTCAACAGGGGGGTGAAAAACTGTTTTTT. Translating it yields CASSQQGGEKLFF.

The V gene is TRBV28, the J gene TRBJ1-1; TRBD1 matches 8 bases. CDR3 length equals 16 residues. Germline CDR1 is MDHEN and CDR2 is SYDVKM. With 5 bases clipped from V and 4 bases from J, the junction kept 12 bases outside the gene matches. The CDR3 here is CASSPRTGFLSTEAFF. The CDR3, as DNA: TGTGCCAGCAGTCCACGGACAGGGTTCCTATCCACTGAAGCTTTCTTT.

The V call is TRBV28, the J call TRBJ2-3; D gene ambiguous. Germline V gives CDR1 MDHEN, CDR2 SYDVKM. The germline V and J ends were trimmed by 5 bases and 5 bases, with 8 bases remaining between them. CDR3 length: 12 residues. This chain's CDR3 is CASSDIEDTQYF. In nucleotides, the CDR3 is TGTGCCAGCAGTGATATAGAAGATACGCAGTATTTT.

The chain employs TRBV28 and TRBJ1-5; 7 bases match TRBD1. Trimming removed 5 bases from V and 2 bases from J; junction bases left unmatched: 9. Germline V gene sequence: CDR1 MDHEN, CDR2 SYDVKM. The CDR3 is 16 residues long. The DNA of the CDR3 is TGTGCCAGCAGTACGCCGAAGGGGGCGGGCAATCAGCCCCAGCATTTT. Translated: CASSTPKGAGNQPQHF.

The CDR3 reads CASSHPPTSGRGSTQYF. The CDR3 nucleotides read TGTGCCAGCAGCCACCCCCCGACTAGCGGGCGAGGCAGTACGCAGTATTTT. The V gene is TRBV11-3, the J gene TRBJ2-3; 10 positions agree with TRBD2. Germline CDR1 SGHNT, CDR2 YENEEA. Unmatched junction bases numbered 16, after V lost 5 bases and J lost 8 bases. This CDR3 contains 17 residues.

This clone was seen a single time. CDR3 region: CASSSRDRGTQFF. Written as DNA, the CDR3 is TGTGCCAGCAGCTCCCGGGACAGGGGGACGCAGTTCTTC. The genes are TRBV11-2 and TRBJ2-1; 11 positions agree with TRBD1. The CDR3 loop spans 13 amino acids. The V gene's germline CDR1 is SGHAT and CDR2 FQNNGV. The junction had 5 bases not matched to a gene; V was cut back by 4 bases and J by 12 bases.

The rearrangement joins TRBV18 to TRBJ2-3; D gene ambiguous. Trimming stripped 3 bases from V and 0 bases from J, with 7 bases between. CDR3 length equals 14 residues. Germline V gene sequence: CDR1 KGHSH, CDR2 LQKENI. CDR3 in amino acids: CASSPPSSTDTQYF. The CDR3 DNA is TGTGCCAGCTCACCCCCCTCGAGCACAGATACGCAGTATTTT.

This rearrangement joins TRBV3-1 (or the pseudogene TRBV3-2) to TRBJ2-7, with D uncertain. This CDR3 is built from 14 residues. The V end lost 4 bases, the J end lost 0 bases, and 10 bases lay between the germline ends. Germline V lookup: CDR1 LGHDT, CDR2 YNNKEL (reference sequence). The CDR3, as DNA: TGTGCCAGCAGCCCTCTAGACCTCTCCTACGAGCAGTACTTC. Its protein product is CASSPLDLSYEQYF.

CDR3 loop: CASSSGGGYTF. The DNA of the CDR3 is TGTGCCAGCAGTAGCGGAGGCGGCTACACCTTC. The chain couples TRBV12-3 or TRBV12-4 to TRBJ1-2; D is unclear. The CDR3 consists of 11 residues. The ends were cut back, 5 bases at V and 8 bases at J, with 9 bases in the middle.

CDR3 amino acids: CATRTSGPYNEQFF. CDR3 nucleotides: TGTGCCACCAGGACTAGCGGCCCCTACAATGAGCAGTTCTTC. The chain couples TRBV24-1 to TRBJ2-1; 9 bases match TRBD2. Germline lookup yields CDR1 KGHDR and CDR2 SFDVKD. J gave up 2 bases and V 7 bases, and 2 bases lay outside the gene matches. This CDR3 contains 14 residues.